This T cell receptor (beta chain) emerged from a study of T cell repertoires in cytomegalovirus infection. Study-wide background: Alongside well-studied HLA-B-restricted CMV epitopes, recently identified HLA-C-restricted CMV epitopes were also used. Public TCR beta signatures were indicative of both CMV infection and a matching HLA type. General observations from the study: Based on cumulative public TCR beta family frequency, carriers of CMV plus the relevant HLA were identified. CMV-specific HLA-C-restricted TCR beta clonotypes dominated the ex vivo response.

This clonotype was recorded only once. Its antigen is unidentified. TCRdb re-analysed the reads in MiXCR, keeping a single row per CDR3 protein. Of about a million distinct CDR3 sequences detected, approximately 33% appear once; the ten largest clones hold around an eighth. The CDR3 consists of 15 residues. Germline V gives CDR1 ENHRY, CDR2 SYGVKD. Trimming took 1 base from V and 5 from J; bases not matched to a gene: 6. The chain uses TRBV10-3 and TRBJ2-3; 7 nucleotides line up with TRBD2. The sample consisted of cultured CD8+ T cells from PBMCs, taken from culture after CMV antigen stimulation. The source is a human donor in good health (CMV status not recorded). Some clones in this sample may be carry-over from other donors' samples. The CDR3: CAISELGLREDTQYF. CDR3 coding DNA: TGTGCCATCAGTGAGTTGGGACTAAGGGAAGATACGCAGTATTTT.